This T cell receptor (beta chain) was documented in a study of OX40 agonist ivuxolimab in advanced cancers. Study as a whole: Patients were treated with ivuxolimab, an agonistic anti-OX40 (CD134) antibody. Study results and limitations: Certain nonresponding patients likewise had low normalized T-cell clonal expansion. The antigen specificity of the peripheral T cells (those that were expanded) was not determined.

Samples of blood were obtained at baseline, on cycle 4 day 1, and on cycle 7 day 1. Profiled with immunoSEQ multiplex PCR; TCRdb holds only in-frame clones, not every one. The repertoire holds 85,000 to 90,000 clones, with around nine tenths as singletons. CDR1 is SNHLY, CDR2 FYNNEI, per germline. With 6 bases clipped from V and 4 bases from J, the junction kept 4 bases outside the gene matches. This CDR3 region has 13 residues. In regard to this clone: Its antigen is still unknown.

This specimen was CD4+ or CD8+ T cells sorted from blood, taken in a trial of the OX40 agonist ivuxolimab. This clonotype was sampled from an adult with an advanced solid tumor such as melanoma, head and neck, liver or kidney cancer. This chain uses TRBV2 with TRBJ2-5, with 8 positions matching TRBD1. CDR3 region: CASSTGGGETQYF. The CDR3 nucleotides are TGTGCCAGCAGCACAGGGGGAGGAGAGACCCAGTACTTC.